A single TCR beta chain is shown here with its context. In the source study's methods: Amplification with reference gene primers provided the estimates of nucleated cell counts. The method was immunoSEQ multiplex PCR; TCRdb's version includes in-frame clones alone and lacks a portion of them. The DNA gave D and trimming, while V, J and clone size come from that table. The table has under 45,000 clones, over 70% seen once; the top ten hold 8% to 10%. The germline V and J ends were trimmed by 1 base and 8 bases, with 18 bases remaining between them. The CDR3 spans 15 residues. Germline V lookup: CDR1 SGHDT, CDR2 YYEEEE. The sample comes from a study of blood T cell repertoires in COVID-19. Study in general: Acute and convalescent COVID-19 specimens originated in the United States, Italy and Spain. In each case, the material was cDNA or gDNA derived from T cells, B-cell-depleted T cells, or PBMCs.

The clonotype comes from a human donor in a cohort sampled during active COVID-19. V gene TRBV5-6 combines with J gene TRBJ1-2; D is possibly TRBD1 (5 bases). The sequenced sample consisted of peripheral blood. DNA for the CDR3: TGTGCCAGCAGCTTGTTAGCTGACAGATATGAGGGCTACACCTTC. This codes for CASSLLADRYEGYTF.